A selection of T cell receptor beta chains follows, all from one sample in a study of T cell responses to AZD1222 COVID-19 vaccine. This table comes from immunoSEQ multiplex PCR, and its TCRdb copy is limited to in-frame clones, with some not included. The table lists 100,000 to 120,000 clones, about 85% of them singletons. The input for sequencing was peripheral blood, taken on day 0 of AZD1222 vaccination. The receptors derive from an adult in good health. Both conserved end residues are trimmed from each CDR3. The D gene is left open where the match is weak.

>TRBJ1-1|TRBD1|TRBV10-3
AISGTGGETEAF
>TRBJ1-1|TRBD1|TRBV5-8
ASNLLGQGLGTEAF
>TRBJ2-5|TRBD1|TRBV24-1
ATSDADRFGETQY
>TRBJ1-1|-|TRBV19
ASSIQYRASSNTEAF
>TRBJ1-4|TRBD1|TRBV4-1
ASSPQGASTNEKLF
>TRBJ2-1|TRBD2|TRBV29-1
SVYGRAGGNEQF
>TRBJ2-7|-|TRBV7-9
ASSPLGGHGYEQY
>TRBJ2-3|TRBD2|TRBV7-2
ASSLNSGISLGGTDTQY
>TRBJ1-5|-|TRBV6-2/TRBV6-3
ASSYLSGPQH
>TRBJ1-3|-|TRBV7-2
ASSSMGIIGNTIY
>TRBJ2-1|TRBD1|TRBV11-3
ASSLSGQGSYNEQF
>TRBJ2-7|-|TRBV4-1
ASSQAAGQSYEQY
>TRBJ2-2|-|TRBV24-1
ATSDPRAANTGELF
>TRBJ2-1|-|TRBV19
ASSIDPEGDQNIGSYNEQF
>TRBJ1-5|-|TRBV18
ASSPQQGMDQPQH
>TRBJ2-2|-|TRBV19
ASSRDGAANTGELF
>TRBJ1-5|TRBD1|TRBV6-2/TRBV6-3
ASSSSTGKGQPQH
>TRBJ2-3|-|TRBV24-1
ATSEIGRTDTQY
>TRBJ1-6|TRBD1|TRBV5-6
ASSPDRNSPLH
>TRBJ2-3|TRBD1|TRBV19
ASSIRAPGGTQY
>TRBJ2-3|-|TRBV11-2
ASSITGTPSTDTQY
>TRBJ2-7|-|TRBV20-1
SANDAGSSSNTYEQY
>TRBJ2-1|-|TRBV2
ASSTRVGSNEQF
>TRBJ1-1|-|TRBV6-5
ASKGQTVGEAF
>TRBJ1-5|-|TRBV28
ASSPTGPSNQPQH
>TRBJ1-1|-|TRBV12-3/TRBV12-4
AGRRGDTEAF